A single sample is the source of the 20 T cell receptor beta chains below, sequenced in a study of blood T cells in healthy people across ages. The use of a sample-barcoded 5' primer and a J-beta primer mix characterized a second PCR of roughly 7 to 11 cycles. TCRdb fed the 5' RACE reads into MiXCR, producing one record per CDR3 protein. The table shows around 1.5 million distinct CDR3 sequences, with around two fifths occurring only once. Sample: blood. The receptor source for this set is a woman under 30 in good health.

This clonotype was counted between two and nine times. The CDR3 DNA sequence: TGCGCCAGCAGCGTGGGACTAGCGGGGGGCCTTTACGAGCAGTACTTC. Translating gives CASSVGLAGGLYEQYF. This rearrangement joins TRBV5-1 to TRBJ2-7; 15 positions match TRBD2. Germline trimming cut 4 bases from V and 4 bases from J; bases unmatched to any gene: 6. The CDR3 has 16 residues. Germline CDR1 and CDR2: SGHRS and YFSETQ.

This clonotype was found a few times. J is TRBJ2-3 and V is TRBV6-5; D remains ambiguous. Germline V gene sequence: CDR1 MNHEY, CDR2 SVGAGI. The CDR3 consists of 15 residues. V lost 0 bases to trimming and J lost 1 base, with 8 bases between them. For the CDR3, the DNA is TGTGCCAGCAGTTACTCGCAAGTGCGCACAGATACGCAGTATTTT. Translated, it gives CASSYSQVRTDTQYF.

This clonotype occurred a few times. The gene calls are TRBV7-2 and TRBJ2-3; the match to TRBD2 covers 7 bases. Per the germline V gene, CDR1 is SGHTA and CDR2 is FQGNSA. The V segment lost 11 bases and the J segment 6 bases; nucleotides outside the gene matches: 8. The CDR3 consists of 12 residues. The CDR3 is CAAGGRGDTQYF. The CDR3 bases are TGTGCCGCCGGCGGGAGAGGGGATACGCAGTATTTT.

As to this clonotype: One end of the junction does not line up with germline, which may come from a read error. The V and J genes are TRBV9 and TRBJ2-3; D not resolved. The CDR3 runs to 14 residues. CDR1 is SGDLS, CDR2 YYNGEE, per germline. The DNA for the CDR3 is TGTGCCGGCAGCGTAGTATCGGCTGGAGATACGCAGTATTTT. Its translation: CAGSVVSAGDTQYF.

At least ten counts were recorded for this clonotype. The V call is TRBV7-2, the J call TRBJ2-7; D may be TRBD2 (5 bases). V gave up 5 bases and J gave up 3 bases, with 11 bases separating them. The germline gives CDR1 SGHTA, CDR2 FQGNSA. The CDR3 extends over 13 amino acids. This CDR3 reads CASSKRAIYEQYF. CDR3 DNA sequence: TGTGCCAGCAGCAAGAGGGCAATCTACGAGCAGTACTTC.

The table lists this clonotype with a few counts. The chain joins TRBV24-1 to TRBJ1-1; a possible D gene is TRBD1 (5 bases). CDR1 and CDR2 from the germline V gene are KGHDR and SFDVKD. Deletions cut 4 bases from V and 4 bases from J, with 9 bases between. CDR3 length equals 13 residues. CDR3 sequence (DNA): TGTGCCACCAGTGACCCCGGGACCACTGAAGCTTTCTTT. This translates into CATSDPGTTEAFF.

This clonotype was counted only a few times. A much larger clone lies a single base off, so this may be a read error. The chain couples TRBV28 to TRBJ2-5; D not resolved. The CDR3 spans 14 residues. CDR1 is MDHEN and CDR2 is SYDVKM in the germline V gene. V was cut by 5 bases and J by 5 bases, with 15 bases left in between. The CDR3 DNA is TGTGCCAGCAGTGCCCAAAGAGAGGTGGAGACCCAGTACTTC. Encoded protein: CASSAQREVETQYF.

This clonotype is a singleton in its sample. The CDR3 coding sequence is TGTGCCAGCAGTTACTCGGACGACAGGGTCTACGAGCAGTACTTC. Amino acids: CASSYSDDRVYEQYF. The J gene is TRBJ2-5, the V gene TRBV6-6; TRBD1 matches 7 bases. The J call could be wrong; TRBJ2-7 is a better fit for the DNA end. The CDR3 sequence is 15 residues long. The germline V gene has CDR1 MNHNY and CDR2 SVGAGI (reference sequence).

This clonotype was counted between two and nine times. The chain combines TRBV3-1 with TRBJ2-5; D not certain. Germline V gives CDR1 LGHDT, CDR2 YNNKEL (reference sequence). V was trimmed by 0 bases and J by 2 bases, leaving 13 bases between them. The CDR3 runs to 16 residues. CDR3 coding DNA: TGTGCCAGCAGCCAAGATCGTACAGACCGGCAAGAGACCCAGTACTTC. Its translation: CASSQDRTDRQETQYF.

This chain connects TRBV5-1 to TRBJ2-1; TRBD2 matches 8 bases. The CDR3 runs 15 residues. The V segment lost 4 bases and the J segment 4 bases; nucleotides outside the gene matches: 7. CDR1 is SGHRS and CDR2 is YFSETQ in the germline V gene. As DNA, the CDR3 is TGCGCCAGCAGCCCCAAGCGGGAGACTTACAATGAGCAGTTCTTC. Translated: CASSPKRETYNEQFF.

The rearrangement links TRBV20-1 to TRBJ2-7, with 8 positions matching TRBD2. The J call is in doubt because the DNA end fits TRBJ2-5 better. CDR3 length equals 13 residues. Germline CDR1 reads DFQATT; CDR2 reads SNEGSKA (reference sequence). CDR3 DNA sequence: TGCAGTGCTAGAGAATACCGGGGGGGGACCCAGTACTTC. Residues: CSAREYRGGTQYF.

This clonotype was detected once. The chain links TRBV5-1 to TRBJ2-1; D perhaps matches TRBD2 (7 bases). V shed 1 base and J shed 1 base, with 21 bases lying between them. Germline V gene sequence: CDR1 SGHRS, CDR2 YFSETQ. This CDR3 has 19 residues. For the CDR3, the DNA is TGCGCCAGCAGCTTGCTTTCCGGACGGGGGGCAAGGTCCTACAATGAGCAGTTCTTC. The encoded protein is CASSLLSGRGARSYNEQFF.

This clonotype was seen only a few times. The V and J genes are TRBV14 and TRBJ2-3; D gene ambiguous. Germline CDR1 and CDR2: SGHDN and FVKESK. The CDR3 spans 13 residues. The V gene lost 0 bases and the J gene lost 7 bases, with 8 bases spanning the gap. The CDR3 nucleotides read TGTGCCAGCAGCCAAGATTTGTATAATACGCAGTATTTT. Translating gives CASSQDLYNTQYF.

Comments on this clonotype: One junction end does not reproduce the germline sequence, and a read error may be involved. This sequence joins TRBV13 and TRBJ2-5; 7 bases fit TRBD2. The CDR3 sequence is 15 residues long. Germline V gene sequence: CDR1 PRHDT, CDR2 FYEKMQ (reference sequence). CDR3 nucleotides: TGTGCCAGCAGCTTAGGGCGGGGGATCCAAGGGACCCAGTACTTC. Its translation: CASSLGRGIQGTQYF.

The CDR3 bases are TGCGCCAGACTAAAAAGGGGACAACTCTACTACTCTGGGGCCAACGTCCTGACTTTC. This sequence encodes CARLKRGQLYYSGANVLTF. This chain joins TRBV5-1 and TRBJ2-6; D is perhaps TRBD1 (6 bases). Germline CDR1 and CDR2: SGHRS and YFSETQ. The CDR3 runs 19 residues. Trimming pared 8 bases from V and 0 bases from J, leaving 24 bases between. Drawing the rest from reference TRBV5-1 and TRBJ2-6, the complete variable domain is KAGVTQTPRYLIKTRGQQVTLSCSPISGHRSVSWYQQTPGQGLQFLFEYFSETQRNKGNFPGRFSGRQFSNSRSEMNVSTLELGDSALYLCARLKRGQLYYSGANVLTFGAGSRLTVL.

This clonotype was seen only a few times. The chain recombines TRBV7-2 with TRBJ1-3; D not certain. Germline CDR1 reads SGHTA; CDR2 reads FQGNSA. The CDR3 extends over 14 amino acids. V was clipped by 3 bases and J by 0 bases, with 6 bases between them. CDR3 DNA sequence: TGTGCCAGCAGCTTGCAACCCTCTGGAAACACCATATATTTT. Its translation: CASSLQPSGNTIYF.

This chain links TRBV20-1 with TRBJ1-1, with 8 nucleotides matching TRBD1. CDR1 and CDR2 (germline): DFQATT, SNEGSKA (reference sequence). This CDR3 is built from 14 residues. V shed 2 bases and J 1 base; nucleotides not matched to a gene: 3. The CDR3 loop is CSARRGQGNTEAFF. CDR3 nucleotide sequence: TGCAGTGCTAGACGTGGACAGGGGAACACTGAAGCTTTCTTT.

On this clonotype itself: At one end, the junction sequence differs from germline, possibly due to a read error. CDR3 region: CAGSYGNSNQPQHF. The DNA for the CDR3 is TGTGCCGGCAGTTACGGAAATAGCAATCAGCCCCAGCATTTT. The chain links TRBV12-3 or TRBV12-4 to TRBJ1-5; D not certain. This CDR3 comprises 14 residues.

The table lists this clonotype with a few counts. The CDR3 loop is CSAGAGTTYEQYF. In DNA form, the CDR3 reads TGCAGTGCCGGGGCCGGGACTACCTACGAGCAGTACTTC. The chain carries TRBV20-1 and TRBJ2-7, with 7 nucleotides matching TRBD2. CDR1 and CDR2 (germline): DFQATT, SNEGSKA (reference sequence). V lost 6 bases and J lost 2; bases outside the gene matches: 7. The CDR3 is 13 amino acids.

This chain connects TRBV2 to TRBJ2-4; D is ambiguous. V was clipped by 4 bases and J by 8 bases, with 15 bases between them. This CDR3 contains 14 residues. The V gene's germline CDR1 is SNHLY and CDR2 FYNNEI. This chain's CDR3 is CASSVTGNSDIQYF. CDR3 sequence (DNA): TGTGCCAGCAGTGTCACGGGCAATTCCGACATTCAGTACTTC.